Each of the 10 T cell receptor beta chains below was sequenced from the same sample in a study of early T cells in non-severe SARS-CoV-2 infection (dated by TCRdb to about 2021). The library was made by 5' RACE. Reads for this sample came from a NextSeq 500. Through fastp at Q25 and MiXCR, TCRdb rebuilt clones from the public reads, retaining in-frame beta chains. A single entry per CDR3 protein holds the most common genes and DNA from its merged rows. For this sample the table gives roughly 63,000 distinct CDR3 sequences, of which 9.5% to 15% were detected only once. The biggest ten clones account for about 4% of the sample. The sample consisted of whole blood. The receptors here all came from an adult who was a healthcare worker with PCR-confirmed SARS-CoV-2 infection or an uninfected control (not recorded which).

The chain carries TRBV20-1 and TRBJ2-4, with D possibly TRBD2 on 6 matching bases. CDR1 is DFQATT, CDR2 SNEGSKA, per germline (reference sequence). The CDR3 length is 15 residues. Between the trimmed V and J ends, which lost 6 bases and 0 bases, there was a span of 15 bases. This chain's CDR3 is CSAGGQNQAKNIQYF. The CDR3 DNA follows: TGCAGTGCCGGGGGTCAGAACCAAGCCAAAAACATTCAGTACTTC.

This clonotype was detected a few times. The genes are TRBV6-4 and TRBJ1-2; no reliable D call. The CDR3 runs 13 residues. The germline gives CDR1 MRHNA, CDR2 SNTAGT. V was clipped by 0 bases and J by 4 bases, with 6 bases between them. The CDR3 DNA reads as TGTGCCAGCAGTGACTCGGACGGCTATGGCTACACCTTC. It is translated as CASSDSDGYGYTF.

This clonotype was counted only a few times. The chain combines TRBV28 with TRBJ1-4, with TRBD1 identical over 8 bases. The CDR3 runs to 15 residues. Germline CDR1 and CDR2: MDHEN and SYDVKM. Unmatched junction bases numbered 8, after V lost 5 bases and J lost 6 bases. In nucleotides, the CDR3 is TGTGCCAGCAGTAACAGGGGGGGCGTAGATGAAAAACTGTTTTTT. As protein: CASSNRGGVDEKLFF.

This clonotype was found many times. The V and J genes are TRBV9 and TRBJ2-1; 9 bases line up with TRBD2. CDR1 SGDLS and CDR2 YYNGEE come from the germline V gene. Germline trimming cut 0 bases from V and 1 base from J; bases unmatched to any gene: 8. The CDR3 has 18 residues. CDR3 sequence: CASSVGGSGSQSYNEQFF. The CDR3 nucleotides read TGTGCCAGCAGCGTAGGGGGTAGCGGGAGTCAGTCCTACAATGAGCAGTTCTTC.

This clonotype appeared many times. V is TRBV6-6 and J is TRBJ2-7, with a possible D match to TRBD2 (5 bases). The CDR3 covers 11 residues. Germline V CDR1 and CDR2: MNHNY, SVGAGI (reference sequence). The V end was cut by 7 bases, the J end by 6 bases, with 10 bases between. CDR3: CASKQLAEQYF. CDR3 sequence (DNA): TGTGCCAGCAAGCAGCTAGCCGAGCAGTACTTC.

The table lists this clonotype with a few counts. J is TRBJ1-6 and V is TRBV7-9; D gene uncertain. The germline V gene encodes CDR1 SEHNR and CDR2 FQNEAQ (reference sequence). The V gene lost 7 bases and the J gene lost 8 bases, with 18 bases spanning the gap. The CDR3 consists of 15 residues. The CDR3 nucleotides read TGTGCCAGCACCCCCGGGAATTCAGCACATTCACCCCTCCACTTT. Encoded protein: CASTPGNSAHSPLHF.

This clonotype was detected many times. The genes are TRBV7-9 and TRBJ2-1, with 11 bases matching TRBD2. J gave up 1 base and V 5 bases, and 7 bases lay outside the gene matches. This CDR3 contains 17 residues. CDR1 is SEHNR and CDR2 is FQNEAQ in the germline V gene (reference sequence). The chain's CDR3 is CASSILAGVGSYNEQFF. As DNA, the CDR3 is TGTGCCAGCAGCATACTAGCGGGAGTGGGGTCCTACAATGAGCAGTTCTTC.

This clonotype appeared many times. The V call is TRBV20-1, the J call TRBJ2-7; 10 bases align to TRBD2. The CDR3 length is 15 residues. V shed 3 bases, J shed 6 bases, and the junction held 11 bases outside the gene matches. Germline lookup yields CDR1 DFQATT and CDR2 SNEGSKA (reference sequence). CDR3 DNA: TGCAGTGCTAGCCGGCCCACTAGCGGGGCGGGCGAGCAGTACTTC. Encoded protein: CSASRPTSGAGEQYF.

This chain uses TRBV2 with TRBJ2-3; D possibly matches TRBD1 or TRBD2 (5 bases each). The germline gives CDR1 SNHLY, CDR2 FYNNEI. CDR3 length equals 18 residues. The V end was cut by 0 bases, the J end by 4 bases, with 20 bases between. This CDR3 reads CASSEAPPFGTLPDTQYF. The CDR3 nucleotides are TGTGCCAGCAGTGAAGCGCCCCCTTTTGGGACCTTACCAGATACGCAGTATTTT. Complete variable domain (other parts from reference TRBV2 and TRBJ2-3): EPEVTQTPSHQVTQMGQEVILRCVPISNHLYFYWYRQILGQKVEFLVSFYNNEISEKSEIFDDQFSVERPDGSNFTLKIRSTKLEDSAMYFCASSEAPPFGTLPDTQYFGPGTRLTVL.

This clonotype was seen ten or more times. The CDR3 sequence is CASSPWTGHTEAFF. The CDR3 DNA reads TGTGCCAGCTCACCATGGACAGGGCACACTGAAGCTTTCTTT. The chain combines TRBV18 with TRBJ1-1; 8 bases are shared with TRBD1. Per the germline V gene, CDR1 is KGHSH and CDR2 is LQKENI. V trimming: 2 bases; J trimming: 3 bases; junction bases outside the gene matches: 2. The CDR3 consists of 14 residues.